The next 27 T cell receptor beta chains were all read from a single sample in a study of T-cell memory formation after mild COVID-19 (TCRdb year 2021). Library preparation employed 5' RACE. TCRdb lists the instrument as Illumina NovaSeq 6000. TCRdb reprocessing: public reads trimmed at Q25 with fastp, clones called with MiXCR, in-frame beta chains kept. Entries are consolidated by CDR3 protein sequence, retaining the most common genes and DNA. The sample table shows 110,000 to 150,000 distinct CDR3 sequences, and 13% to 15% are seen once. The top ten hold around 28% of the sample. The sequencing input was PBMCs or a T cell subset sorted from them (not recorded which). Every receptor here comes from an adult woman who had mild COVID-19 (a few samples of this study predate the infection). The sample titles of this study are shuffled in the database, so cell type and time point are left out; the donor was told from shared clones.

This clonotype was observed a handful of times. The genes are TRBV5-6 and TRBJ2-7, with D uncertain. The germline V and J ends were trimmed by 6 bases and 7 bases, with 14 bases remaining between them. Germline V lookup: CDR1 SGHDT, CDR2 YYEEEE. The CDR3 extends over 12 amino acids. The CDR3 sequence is CASTDRSSEQYF. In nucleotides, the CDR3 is TGTGCCAGCACTGACCGATCCTCGGAGCAGTACTTC.

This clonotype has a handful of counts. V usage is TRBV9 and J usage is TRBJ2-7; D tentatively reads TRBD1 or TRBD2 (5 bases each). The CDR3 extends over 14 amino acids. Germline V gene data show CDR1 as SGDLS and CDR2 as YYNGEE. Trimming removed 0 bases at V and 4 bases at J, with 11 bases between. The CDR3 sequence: CASSVGDLGYEQYF. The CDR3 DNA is TGTGCCAGCAGCGTAGGGGACCTAGGGTACGAGCAGTACTTC.

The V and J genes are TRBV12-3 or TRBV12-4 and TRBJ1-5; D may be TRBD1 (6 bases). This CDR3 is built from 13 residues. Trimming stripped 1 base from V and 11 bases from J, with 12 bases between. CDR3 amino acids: CASSLEGVVAQHF. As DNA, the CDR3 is TGTGCCAGCAGTTTAGAGGGGGTTGTGGCCCAGCATTTT.

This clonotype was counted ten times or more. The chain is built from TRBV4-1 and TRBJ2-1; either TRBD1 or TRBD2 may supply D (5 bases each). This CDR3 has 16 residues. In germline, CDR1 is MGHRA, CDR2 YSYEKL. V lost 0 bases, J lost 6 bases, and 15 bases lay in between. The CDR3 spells CASSQEPGRGGNEQFF. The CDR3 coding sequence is TGCGCCAGCAGCCAAGAGCCGGGAAGGGGTGGCAATGAGCAGTTCTTC.

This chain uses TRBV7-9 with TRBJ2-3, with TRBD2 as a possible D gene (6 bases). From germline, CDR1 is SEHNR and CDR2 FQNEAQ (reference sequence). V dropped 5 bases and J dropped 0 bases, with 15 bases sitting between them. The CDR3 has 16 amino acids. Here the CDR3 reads CASSLRGRRSTDTQYF. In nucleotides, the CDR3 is TGTGCCAGCAGCCTCCGGGGGAGAAGGAGCACAGATACGCAGTATTTT.

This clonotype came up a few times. CDR3 coding DNA: TGCAGTGCTAGAGATCGCGGGGGGGCTGAAGCTTTCTTT. Amino acid sequence: CSARDRGGAEAFF. The V call is TRBV20-1, the J call TRBJ1-1, with D perhaps TRBD1 (5 bases). In germline, CDR1 is DFQATT, CDR2 SNEGSKA (reference sequence). V lost 0 bases and J lost 6, with 11 bases in between. The CDR3 runs 13 residues.

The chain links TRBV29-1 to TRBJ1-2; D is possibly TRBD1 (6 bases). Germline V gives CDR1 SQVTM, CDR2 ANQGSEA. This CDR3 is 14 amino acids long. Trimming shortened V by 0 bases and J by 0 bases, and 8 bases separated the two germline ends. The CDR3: CSVEEQGANYGYTF. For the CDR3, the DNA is TGCAGCGTTGAAGAACAGGGCGCTAACTATGGCTACACCTTC.

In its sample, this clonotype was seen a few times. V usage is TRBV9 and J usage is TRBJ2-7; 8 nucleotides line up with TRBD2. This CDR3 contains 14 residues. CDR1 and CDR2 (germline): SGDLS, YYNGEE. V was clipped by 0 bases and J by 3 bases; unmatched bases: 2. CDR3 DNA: TGTGCCAGCAGCGTAGGGGGACTAGACTACGAGCAGTACTTC. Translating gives CASSVGGLDYEQYF. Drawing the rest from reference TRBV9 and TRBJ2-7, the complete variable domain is DSGVTQTPKHLITATGQRVTLRCSPRSGDLSVYWYQQSLDQGLQFLIQYYNGEERAKGNILERFSAQQFPDLHSELNLSSLELGDSALYFCASSVGGLDYEQYFGPGTRLTVT.

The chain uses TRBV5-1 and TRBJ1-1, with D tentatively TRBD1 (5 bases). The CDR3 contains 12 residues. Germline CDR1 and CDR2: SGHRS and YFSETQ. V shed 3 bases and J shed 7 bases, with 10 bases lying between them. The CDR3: CASSYRGDEAFF. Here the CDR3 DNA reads TGCGCCAGCAGCTACCGGGGGGATGAAGCTTTCTTT.

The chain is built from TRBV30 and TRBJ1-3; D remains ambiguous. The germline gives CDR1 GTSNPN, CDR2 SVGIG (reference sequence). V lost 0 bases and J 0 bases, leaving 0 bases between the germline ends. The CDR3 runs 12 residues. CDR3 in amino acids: CAWSVSGNTIYF. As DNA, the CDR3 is TGTGCCTGGAGTGTCTCTGGAAACACCATATATTTT.

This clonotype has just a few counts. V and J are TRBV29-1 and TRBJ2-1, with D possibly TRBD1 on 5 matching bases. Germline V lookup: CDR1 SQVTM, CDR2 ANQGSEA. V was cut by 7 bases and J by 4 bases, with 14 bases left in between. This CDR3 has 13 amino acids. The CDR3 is CSASQGEYNEQFF. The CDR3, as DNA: TGCAGCGCAAGTCAGGGTGAATACAATGAGCAGTTCTTC.

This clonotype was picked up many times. As DNA, the CDR3 is TGTGCCAGCAGCCAAACTGACAGGGGAAGACAGCCCCAGCATTTT. It yields the protein CASSQTDRGRQPQHF. The chain uses TRBV4-2 and TRBJ1-5; TRBD1 matches 8 bases. With 2 bases clipped from V and 7 bases from J, the junction kept 7 bases outside the gene matches. CDR3 length: 15 residues. Germline V gene lookup returns CDR1 LGHNA and CDR2 YNFKEQ.

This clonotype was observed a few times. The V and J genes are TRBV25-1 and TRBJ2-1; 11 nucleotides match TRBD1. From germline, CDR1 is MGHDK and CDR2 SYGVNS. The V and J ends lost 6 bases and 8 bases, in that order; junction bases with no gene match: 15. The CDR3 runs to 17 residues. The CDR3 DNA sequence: TGTGCCAGCAGACCCACACTCCCGGGACAGGGGGTCCATGAGCAGTTCTTC. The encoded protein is CASRPTLPGQGVHEQFF.

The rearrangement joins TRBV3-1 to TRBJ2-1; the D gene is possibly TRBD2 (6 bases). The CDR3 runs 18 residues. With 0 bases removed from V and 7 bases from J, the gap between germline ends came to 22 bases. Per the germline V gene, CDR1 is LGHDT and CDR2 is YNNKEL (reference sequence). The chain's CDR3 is CASSQDESGSSGANEQFF. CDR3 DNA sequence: TGTGCCAGCAGCCAAGATGAAAGCGGGTCCTCGGGCGCAAATGAGCAGTTCTTC.

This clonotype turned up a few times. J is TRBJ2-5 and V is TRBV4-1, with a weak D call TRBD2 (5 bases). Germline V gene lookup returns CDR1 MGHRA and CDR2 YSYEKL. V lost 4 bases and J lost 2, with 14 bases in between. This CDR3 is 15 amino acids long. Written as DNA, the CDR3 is TGCGCCAGCAGCCCCCTGGAGGTTATGCAAGAGACCCAGTACTTC. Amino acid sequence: CASSPLEVMQETQYF.

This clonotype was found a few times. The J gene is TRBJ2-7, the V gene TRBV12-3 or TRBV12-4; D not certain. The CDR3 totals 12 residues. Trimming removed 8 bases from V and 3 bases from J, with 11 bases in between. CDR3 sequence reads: CASGLSDYEQYF. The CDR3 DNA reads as TGTGCCAGCGGGTTATCCGACTACGAGCAGTACTTC.

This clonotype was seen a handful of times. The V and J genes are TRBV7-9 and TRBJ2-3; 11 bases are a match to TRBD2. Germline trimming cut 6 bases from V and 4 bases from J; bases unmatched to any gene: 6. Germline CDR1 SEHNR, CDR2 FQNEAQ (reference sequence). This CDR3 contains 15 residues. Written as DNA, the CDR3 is TGTGCCAGCAGTTCCACTAGCGGGAGCCCAGATACGCAGTATTTT. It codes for CASSSTSGSPDTQYF.

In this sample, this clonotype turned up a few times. CDR3 residues: CASSQDREYSGNTIYF. DNA of the CDR3: TGCGCCAGCAGCCAAGATAGAGAATACTCTGGAAACACCATATATTTT. V usage is TRBV4-1 and J usage is TRBJ1-3; D not certain. CDR1 is MGHRA, CDR2 YSYEKL, per germline. This CDR3 region has 16 residues. V gave up 0 bases and J gave up 0 bases, with 9 bases separating them.

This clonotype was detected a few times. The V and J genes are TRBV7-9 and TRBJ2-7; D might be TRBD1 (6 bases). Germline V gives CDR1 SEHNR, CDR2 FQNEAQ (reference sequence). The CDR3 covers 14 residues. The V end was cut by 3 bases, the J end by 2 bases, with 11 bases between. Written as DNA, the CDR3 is TGTGCCAGCAGCTTCCCCGACAGGCCCTACGAGCAGTACTTC. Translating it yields CASSFPDRPYEQYF. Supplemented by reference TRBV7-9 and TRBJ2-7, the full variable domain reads DTGVSQNPRHKITKRGQNVTFRCDPISEHNRLYWYRQTLGQGPEFLTYFQNEAQLEKSRLLSDRFSAERPKGSFSTLEIQRTEQGDSAMYLCASSFPDRPYEQYFGPGTRLTVT.

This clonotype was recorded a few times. The CDR3: CASSLRSGGLHTQYF. DNA of the CDR3: TGTGCCAGCAGCTTAAGGAGCGGGGGGCTTCATACGCAGTATTTT. The chain links TRBV7-6 to TRBJ2-3; 9 nucleotides match TRBD2. Germline CDR1 reads SGHVS; CDR2 reads FNYEAQ. The CDR3 length is 15 residues. V was clipped by 2 bases and J by 7 bases; unmatched bases: 7.

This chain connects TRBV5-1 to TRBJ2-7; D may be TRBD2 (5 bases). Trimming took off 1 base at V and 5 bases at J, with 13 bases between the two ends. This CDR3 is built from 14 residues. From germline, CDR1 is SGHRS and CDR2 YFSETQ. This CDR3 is CASSLRTGADEQYF. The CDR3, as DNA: TGCGCCAGCAGCTTGCGGACTGGAGCTGACGAGCAGTACTTC.

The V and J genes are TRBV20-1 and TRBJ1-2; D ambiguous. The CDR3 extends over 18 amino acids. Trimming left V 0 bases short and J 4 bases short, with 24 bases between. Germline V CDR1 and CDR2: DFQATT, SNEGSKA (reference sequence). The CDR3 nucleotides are TGCAGTGCTAGAGATGCTCCATCCGACGAAGGTCTCAGCTATGGCTACACCTTC. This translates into CSARDAPSDEGLSYGYTF.

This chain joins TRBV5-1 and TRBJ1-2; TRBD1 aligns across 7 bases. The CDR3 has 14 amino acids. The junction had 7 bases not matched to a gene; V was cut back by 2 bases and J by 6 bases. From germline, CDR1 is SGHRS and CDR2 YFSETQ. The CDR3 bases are TGCGCCAGCAGCTTAGCTACAGGGGCTGATGGCTACACCTTC. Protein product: CASSLATGADGYTF.

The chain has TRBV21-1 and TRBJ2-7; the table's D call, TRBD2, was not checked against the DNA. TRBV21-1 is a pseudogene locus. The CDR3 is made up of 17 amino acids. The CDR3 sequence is CASRPPGLAGSTYEQYF. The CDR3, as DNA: TGTGCCAGCAGACCCCCGGGACTAGCGGGATCTACCTACGAGCAGTACTTC.

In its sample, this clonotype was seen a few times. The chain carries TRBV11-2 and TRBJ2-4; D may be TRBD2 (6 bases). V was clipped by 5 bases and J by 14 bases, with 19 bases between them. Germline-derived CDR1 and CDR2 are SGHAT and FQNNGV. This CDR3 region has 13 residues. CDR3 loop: CASSVISGLAEYF. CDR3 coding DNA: TGTGCCAGCAGCGTAATCTCGGGACTGGCAGAGTACTTC.

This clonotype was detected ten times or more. The CDR3 DNA follows: TGTGCCACCAGTGAAGGGGCCCCTAGCACAGATACGCAGTATTTT. Its protein product is CATSEGAPSTDTQYF. The chain links TRBV24-1 to TRBJ2-3; tentatively, D is TRBD1 (5 bases). CDR3 length: 15 residues. V was shortened by 4 bases and J by 0 bases, with 10 bases between the two germline ends. Germline CDR1 and CDR2: KGHDR and SFDVKD.

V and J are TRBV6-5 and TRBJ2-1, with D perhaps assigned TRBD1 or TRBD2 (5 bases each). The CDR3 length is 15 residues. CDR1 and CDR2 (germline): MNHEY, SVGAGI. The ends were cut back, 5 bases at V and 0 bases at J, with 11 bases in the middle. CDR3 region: CASSMGRNSYNEQFF. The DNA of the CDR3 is TGTGCCAGCAGTATGGGACGGAACTCCTACAATGAGCAGTTCTTC.